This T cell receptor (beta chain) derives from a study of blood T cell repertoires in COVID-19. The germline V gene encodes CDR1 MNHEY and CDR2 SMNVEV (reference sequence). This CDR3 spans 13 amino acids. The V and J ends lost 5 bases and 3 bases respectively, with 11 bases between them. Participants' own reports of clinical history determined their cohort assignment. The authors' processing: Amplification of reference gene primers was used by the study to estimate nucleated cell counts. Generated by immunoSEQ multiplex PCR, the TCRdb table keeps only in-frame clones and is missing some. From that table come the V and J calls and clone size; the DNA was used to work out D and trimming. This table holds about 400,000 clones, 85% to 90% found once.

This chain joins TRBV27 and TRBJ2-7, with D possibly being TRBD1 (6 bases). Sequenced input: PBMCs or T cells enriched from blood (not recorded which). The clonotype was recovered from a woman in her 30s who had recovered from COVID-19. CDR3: CASSPGQNYEQYF. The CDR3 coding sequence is TGTGCCAGCAGTCCAGGACAGAACTACGAGCAGTACTTC.